These 21 T cell receptor beta chains originate from one sample sequenced in a study of blood T cell repertoires in COVID-19. The table came from immunoSEQ multiplex PCR; TCRdb's copy has only in-frame clones and leaves some out. The sample has 200,000 to 300,000 clones; approximately 90% are singletons. The sequenced material came from peripheral blood. All receptors derive from a woman aged 40-49 years with acute or convalescent COVID-19.

In this sample, this clone turned up once. V usage is TRBV7-8 and J usage is TRBJ1-2; a possible D gene is TRBD1 (5 bases). The CDR3 spans 15 residues. Germline V gives CDR1 SGHVS, CDR2 FQNEAQ. Trimming pared 2 bases from V and 2 bases from J, leaving 12 bases between. In DNA form, the CDR3 reads TGTGCCAGCAGCTTATCCCGGGGGGAAAACTATGGCTACACCTTC. Encoded protein: CASSLSRGENYGYTF.

CDR3 sequence reads: CASTLGQFYGYTF. The DNA of the CDR3 is TGTGCCAGCACCCTAGGACAGTTCTATGGCTACACCTTC. This chain joins TRBV12-3 or TRBV12-4 and TRBJ1-2; weak D call: TRBD1 (6 bases). CDR3 size: 13 residues. With 7 bases removed from V and 4 bases from J, the gap between germline ends came to 13 bases.

The V call is TRBV30, the J call TRBJ1-5, with 11 bases matching TRBD1. J gave up 5 bases and V 2 bases, and 5 bases lay outside the gene matches. Germline CDR1 reads GTSNPN; CDR2 reads SVGIG (reference sequence). The length of the CDR3 is 15 residues. CDR3 region: CAWSLGTGGYQPQHF. The CDR3 nucleotides are TGTGCCTGGAGTCTAGGGACAGGGGGGTATCAGCCCCAGCATTTT.

There are a few counts of this clone. The V call is TRBV6-1, the J call TRBJ2-1; TRBD2 matches 8 bases. This CDR3 comprises 12 residues. Germline CDR1 reads MNHNS; CDR2 reads SASEGT. J was trimmed by 12 bases and V by 0 bases; bases with no gene match: 1. CDR3 region: CASSEAGTRQFF. CDR3 bases: TGTGCCAGCAGTGAAGCTGGGACTAGGCAGTTCTTC.

This clone has just a few counts. The V gene is TRBV29-1, the J gene TRBJ2-3, with 9 bases identical to TRBD2. Germline V gene data show CDR1 as SQVTM and CDR2 as ANQGSEA. The CDR3 contains 15 residues. Trimming removed 6 bases from V and 0 bases from J; junction bases left unmatched: 7. The CDR3, as DNA: TGCAGCGTGTTGGGGCGGGGGGGTAGCACAGATACGCAGTATTTT. As protein: CSVLGRGGSTDTQYF.

This chain uses TRBV6-5 with TRBJ1-1; D might be TRBD1 (5 bases). CDR3 size: 13 residues. Trimming stripped 4 bases from V and 1 base from J, with 7 bases between. The germline V gene encodes CDR1 MNHEY and CDR2 SVGAGI. The CDR3 nucleotides read TGTGCCAGCAGTTTTGACAGGAACACTGAAGCTTTCTTT. Protein: CASSFDRNTEAFF.

The chain employs TRBV10-2 and TRBJ2-7; perhaps TRBD1 as D (5 bases). The germline CDR1 and CDR2 sequences are WSHSY and SAAADI. The CDR3 extends over 12 amino acids. V was clipped by 3 bases and J by 5 bases, with 8 bases between them. The DNA for the CDR3 is TGCGCCAGCAGTGACAGGGTGGACGAGCAGTACGTC. Translation: CASSDRVDEQYV.

This chain connects TRBV6-2 or TRBV6-3 to TRBJ2-3, with TRBD2 matching over 8 bases. The CDR3 runs 17 residues. V lost 5 bases to trimming and J lost 4 bases; unmatched junction nucleotides: 14. Germline V CDR1 and CDR2: MNHEY, SVGEGT. The CDR3 DNA sequence: TGTGCCAGCAGTCTCCCCCCCGGGGGGGGCCAGGCAGATACGCAGTATTTT. Encoded protein: CASSLPPGGGQADTQYF.

This chain links TRBV19 with TRBJ1-5; 8 nucleotides line up with TRBD1. Losses at the gene ends were 6 bases for V and 7 bases for J; bases not matched to a gene: 8. This CDR3 comprises 14 residues. The germline CDR1 and CDR2 sequences are LNHDA and SQIVND (reference sequence). This CDR3 reads CASSHSGGGQPQHF. For the CDR3, the DNA is TGTGCCAGTAGCCACTCAGGGGGCGGACAGCCCCAGCATTTT.

The J gene is TRBJ2-1, the V gene TRBV15; maybe TRBD2 (7 bases). Germline CDR1 is LNHNV and CDR2 is YYDKDF (reference sequence). V gave up 3 bases and J gave up 0 bases, with 15 bases separating them. CDR3 length equals 17 residues. Here the CDR3 DNA reads TGTGCCACCAGCAGCGGGGGCGGCGGGGGCTCCTACAATGAGCAGTTCTTC. Translating gives CATSSGGGGGSYNEQFF.

This chain links TRBV11-2 with TRBJ2-3; maybe TRBD1 (5 bases). Trimming took 1 base from V and 2 from J, leaving 7 bases between them. Germline CDR1 reads SGHAT; CDR2 reads FQNNGV. The CDR3 is 14 residues long. DNA for the CDR3: TGTGCCAGCAGCTTAGGACAGTACACAGATACGCAGTATTTT. Protein product: CASSLGQYTDTQYF.

V gene TRBV19 combines with J gene TRBJ1-1, with a weak D call TRBD1 (5 bases). The CDR3 covers 13 residues. Germline CDR1 is LNHDA and CDR2 is SQIVND (reference sequence). Trimming left V 6 bases short and J 5 bases short, with 13 bases between. This CDR3 reads CASSLGGRTEAFF. CDR3 DNA sequence: TGTGCCAGTAGCCTGGGGGGTCGGACTGAAGCTTTCTTT.

The CDR3 region has the DNA TGCGCCAGCAGCCAAGACCCCCCTAGCGGGGCAACGTCTTGGCTGGAGACCCAGTACTTC. Amino acid sequence: CASSQDPPSGATSWLETQYF. V is TRBV4-1 and J is TRBJ2-5, with 9 bases identical to TRBD2. Germline V gives CDR1 MGHRA, CDR2 YSYEKL. The CDR3 contains 20 residues. V lost 0 bases and J lost 5; bases outside the gene matches: 19.

This clone has a single count. The chain carries TRBV7-6 and TRBJ1-4, with D perhaps matching TRBD1 (6 bases). This CDR3 is built from 14 residues. CDR1 is SGHVS, CDR2 FNYEAQ, per germline. Trimming removed 7 bases from V and 3 bases from J, with 12 bases in between. For the CDR3, the DNA is TGTGCCAGCACCCAGGGGTTATCTAATGAAAAACTGTTTTTT. Encoded protein: CASTQGLSNEKLFF.

This clone was observed a single time. V gene TRBV2 combines with J gene TRBJ1-5, with 8 bases identical to TRBD1. Per the germline V gene, CDR1 is SNHLY and CDR2 is FYNNEI. The CDR3 sequence is 14 residues long. Losses at the gene ends were 4 bases for V and 7 bases for J; bases not matched to a gene: 6. In nucleotides, the CDR3 is TGTGCCAGCAGTGGGGGACAGGTTGCACAGCCCCAGCATTTT. Amino acid sequence: CASSGGQVAQPQHF. Combining the CDR3 with reference TRBV2 and TRBJ1-5 gives the whole variable domain EPEVTQTPSHQVTQMGQEVILRCVPISNHLYFYWYRQILGQKVEFLVSFYNNEISEKSEIFDDQFSVERPDGSNFTLKIRSTKLEDSAMYFCASSGGQVAQPQHFGDGTRLSIL.

This clone was recorded only once. This chain connects TRBV11-2 to TRBJ1-2, with D perhaps TRBD1 (5 bases). The CDR3 sequence is 11 residues long. The V gene's germline CDR1 is SGHAT and CDR2 FQNNGV. The V and J ends lost 5 bases and 6 bases respectively, with 7 bases between them. In DNA form, the CDR3 reads TGTGCCAGCAGCGGAGGGGATGGCTACACCTTC. As protein: CASSGGDGYTF. Variable domain in full (rest from reference TRBV11-2 and TRBJ1-2): EAGVAQSPRYKIIEKRQSVAFWCNPISGHATLYWYQQILGQGPKLLIQFQNNGVVDDSQLPKDRFSAERLKGVDSTLKIQPAKLEDSAVYLCASSGGDGYTFGSGTRLTVV.

The chain carries TRBV27 and TRBJ2-7; 8 bases fit TRBD1. The V gene's germline CDR1 is MNHEY and CDR2 SMNVEV (reference sequence). The V gene end was trimmed by 5 bases and the J gene end by 3 bases; junction bases not matched to a gene: 3. CDR3 length equals 13 residues. The CDR3 coding sequence is TGTGCCAGCAGTCCGACAGGGGACTACGAGCAGTACGTC. Translation gives CASSPTGDYEQYV.

Turning to this clone: The same CDR3 can be traced to other DNA sequences in this sample. The V and J genes are TRBV12-3 or TRBV12-4 and TRBJ1-2; TRBD1 agrees at 8 bases. The trim removed 5 bases at V and 5 bases at J, leaving 4 bases unmatched. The CDR3 is 13 amino acids. In nucleotides, the CDR3 is TGTGCCAGCAGTCCGACAGGGGAGTATGGCTACACCTTC. Translated: CASSPTGEYGYTF.

The chain joins TRBV28 to TRBJ2-1; TRBD2 might be the D (7 bases). CDR3 size: 17 residues. The V gene lost 1 base and the J gene lost 5 bases, with 18 bases spanning the gap. Germline V gene data show CDR1 as MDHEN and CDR2 as SYDVKM. The CDR3 loop reads CASSLLGGADRHNEQFF. The CDR3 nucleotides read TGTGCCAGCAGTTTATTGGGAGGGGCGGACAGACACAATGAGCAGTTCTTC.

This clone was picked up one time. The CDR3 DNA sequence: TGTGCCAGCAGTTCCACAAATGGGCTACAGGGGGCTGGAGAGACCCAGTACTTC. As protein: CASSSTNGLQGAGETQYF. The V call is TRBV25-1, the J call TRBJ2-5; TRBD1 agrees at 9 bases. Germline V gene sequence: CDR1 MGHDK, CDR2 SYGVNS. The length of the CDR3 is 18 residues. V shed 5 bases, J shed 4 bases, and the junction held 17 bases outside the gene matches.

In its sample, this clone was seen once. The chain links TRBV11-1 to TRBJ2-1, with TRBD2 as a possible D gene (5 bases). Germline CDR1 is SGHAT and CDR2 is FQDESV (reference sequence). Trimming left V 3 bases short and J 7 bases short, with 16 bases between. CDR3 length: 15 amino acids. The CDR3 reads CASSFGRGSGNEQFF. The CDR3 DNA reads as TGTGCCAGCAGCTTCGGTCGAGGCTCGGGGAATGAGCAGTTCTTC.